The sequence of this TCR beta chain was determined in a study of blood T cells in healthy people across ages. Study outcomes and limitations: Long-lived donors exceeded aged donors in naive CD4+ cells and diversity. Older age went with lower TCR beta diversity per million T cells, in a roughly linear way. In the absence of known donor CMV status, changes in expanded clonotypes were possibly confounded.

A second 7 to 11 cycle PCR used barcoded and J-beta primers. TCRdb reprocessed the 5' RACE reads via MiXCR and lists one record per CDR3 protein. The table shows about 1.5 million distinct CDR3 sequences, with less than 45% occurring only once. Caucasian individuals from Russia who were healthy and aged roughly 6 to 95 acted as donors. A word on this clonotype: The antigen is unknown.

Germline CDR1 SGHTA, CDR2 FQGNSA. The V gene end was trimmed by 6 bases and the J gene end by 7 bases; junction bases not matched to a gene: 16. The CDR3 runs 16 residues. The TCR comes from a woman aged 18-29 years in good health. Sequencing input: blood. This chain connects TRBV7-2 to TRBJ1-2, with TRBD1 matching over 8 bases. The CDR3, as DNA: TGTGCCAGCAGGCTACTCAGGGGGCTAATATTTACTGGCTACACCTTC. The encoded protein is CASRLLRGLIFTGYTF.